This TCR beta chain was observed in a study of beta chain features in type 1 diabetes. Study-wide findings and caveats: The study found fewer insertions and more deletions at VDJ junctions in type 1 diabetes patients. TCRB CDR3 length was moderately but significantly reduced in all four CD4+ subsets of Type 1 diabetes patients.

The V and J ends lost 4 bases and 3 bases, in that order; junction bases with no gene match: 5. Germline lookup yields CDR1 SGHNT and CDR2 YYREEE (reference sequence). The CDR3 sequence is 15 residues long. In regard to this clone: Its matching antigen is unknown.

The study reverse transcribed the entire isolated RNA, so it sequenced expressed TCRB transcripts. The method was immunoSEQ multiplex PCR; TCRdb's version includes in-frame clones alone and lacks a portion of them. The sample holds 400,000 or so clones, over 8.5% seen once. The material sequenced was central memory CD4+ T cells from blood. This chain joins TRBV5-4 and TRBJ1-1, with TRBD1 matching over 11 bases. The clonotype comes from a man aged 30 to 45 with type 1 diabetes. The CDR3 DNA reads TGTGCCAGCAGCCTGGGACAGGGGGGGTACACTGAAGCTTTCTTT. It yields the protein CASSLGQGGYTEAFF. The complete variable domain, with remaining parts taken from reference TRBV5-4 and TRBJ1-1, reads ETGVTQSPTHLIKTRGQQVTLRCSSQSGHNTVSWYQQALGQGPQFIFQYYREEENGRGNFPPRFSGLQFPNYSSELNVNALELDDSALYLCASSLGQGGYTEAFFGQGTRLTVV.